The entry that follows covers one T cell receptor (beta chain) sequence. Compared with germline, one end of the junction differs, possibly owing to a read error. This table comes from immunoSEQ multiplex PCR, and its TCRdb copy is limited to in-frame clones, with some not included. The table records approximately 26,000 clones, around 63% of them present only once. The source of the sample is a study of T cell clones after liver transplantation. The germline CDR1 and CDR2 sequences are SGHKS and YYEKEE (reference sequence). This CDR3 comprises 13 residues. This sequence was found in a human donor who received a liver transplant. Source: CD4+ T cells from blood, taken before liver transplant. The chain links TRBV5-5 to TRBJ2-7; D perhaps matches TRBD2 (7 bases). The CDR3: CASSLEWGGTGSF. In DNA, the CDR3 is TGTGCCAGCAGCTTGGAATGGGGGGGCACCGGGAGCTTC. Looking up the rest from reference TRBV5-5 and TRBJ2-7 gives the full variable domain: DAGVTQSPTHLIKTRGQQVTLRCSPISGHKSVSWYQQVLGQGPQFIFQYYEKEERGRGNFPDRFSARQFPNYSSELNVNALLLGDSALYLCASSLEWGGTGSFGPGTRLTVT.